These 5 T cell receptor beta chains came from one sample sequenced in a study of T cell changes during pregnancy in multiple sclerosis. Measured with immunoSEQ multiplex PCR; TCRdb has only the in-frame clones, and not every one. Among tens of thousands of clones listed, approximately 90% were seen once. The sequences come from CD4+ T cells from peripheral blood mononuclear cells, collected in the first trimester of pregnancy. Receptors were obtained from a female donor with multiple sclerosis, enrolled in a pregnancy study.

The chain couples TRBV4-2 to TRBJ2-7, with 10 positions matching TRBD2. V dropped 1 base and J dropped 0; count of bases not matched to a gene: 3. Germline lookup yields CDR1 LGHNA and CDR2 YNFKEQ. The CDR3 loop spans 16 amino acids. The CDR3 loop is CASSQVASGSSYEQYF. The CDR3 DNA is TGTGCCAGCAGCCAAGTAGCTAGCGGGAGCTCCTACGAGCAGTACTTC.

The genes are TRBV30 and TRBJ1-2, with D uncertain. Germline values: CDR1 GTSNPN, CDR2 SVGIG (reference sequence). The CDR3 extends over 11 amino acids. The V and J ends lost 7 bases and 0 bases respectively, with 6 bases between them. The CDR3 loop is CAFDTNYGYTF. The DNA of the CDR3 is TGTGCCTTCGACACTAACTATGGCTACACCTTC.

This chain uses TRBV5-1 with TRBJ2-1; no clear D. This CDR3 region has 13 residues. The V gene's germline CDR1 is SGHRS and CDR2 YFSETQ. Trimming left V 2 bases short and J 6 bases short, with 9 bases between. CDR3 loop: CASSLVQANEQFF. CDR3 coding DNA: TGCGCCAGCAGCTTAGTGCAAGCCAATGAGCAGTTCTTC.

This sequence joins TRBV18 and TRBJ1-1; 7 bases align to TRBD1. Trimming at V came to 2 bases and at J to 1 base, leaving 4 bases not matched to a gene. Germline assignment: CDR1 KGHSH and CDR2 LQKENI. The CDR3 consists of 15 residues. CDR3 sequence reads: CASSPVRGPNTEAFF. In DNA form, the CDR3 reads TGTGCCAGCTCACCAGTAAGGGGGCCGAACACTGAAGCTTTCTTT.

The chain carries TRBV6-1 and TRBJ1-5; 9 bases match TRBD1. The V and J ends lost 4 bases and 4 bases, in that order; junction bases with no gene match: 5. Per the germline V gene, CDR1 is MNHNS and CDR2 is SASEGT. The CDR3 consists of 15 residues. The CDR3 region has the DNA TGTGCCAGCAGTGCCCATGACAGGGGGAATCAGCCCCAGCATTTT. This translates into CASSAHDRGNQPQHF.